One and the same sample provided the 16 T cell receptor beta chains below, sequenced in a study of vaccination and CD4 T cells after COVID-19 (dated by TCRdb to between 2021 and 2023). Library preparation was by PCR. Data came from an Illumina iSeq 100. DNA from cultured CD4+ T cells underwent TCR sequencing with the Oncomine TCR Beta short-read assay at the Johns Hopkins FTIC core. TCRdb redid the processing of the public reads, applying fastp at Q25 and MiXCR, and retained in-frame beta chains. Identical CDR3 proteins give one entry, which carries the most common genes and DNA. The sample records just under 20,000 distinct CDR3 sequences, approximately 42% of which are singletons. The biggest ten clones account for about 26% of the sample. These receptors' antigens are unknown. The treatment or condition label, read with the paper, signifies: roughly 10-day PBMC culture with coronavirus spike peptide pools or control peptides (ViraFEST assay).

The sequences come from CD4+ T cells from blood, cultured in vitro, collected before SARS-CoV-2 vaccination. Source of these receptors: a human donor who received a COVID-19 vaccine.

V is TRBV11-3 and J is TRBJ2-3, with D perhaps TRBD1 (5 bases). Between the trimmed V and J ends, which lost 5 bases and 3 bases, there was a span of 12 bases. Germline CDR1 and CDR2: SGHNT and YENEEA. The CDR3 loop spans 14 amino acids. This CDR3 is CASSNIGATDTQYF. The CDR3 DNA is TGTGCCAGCAGCAACATTGGGGCGACAGATACGCAGTATTTT.

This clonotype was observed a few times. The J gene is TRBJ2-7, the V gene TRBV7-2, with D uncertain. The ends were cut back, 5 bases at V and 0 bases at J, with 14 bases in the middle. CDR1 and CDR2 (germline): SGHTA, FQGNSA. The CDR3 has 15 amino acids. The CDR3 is CASSAMGYRSYEQYF. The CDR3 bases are TGTGCCAGCAGCGCCATGGGCTACCGCTCCTACGAGCAGTACTTC.

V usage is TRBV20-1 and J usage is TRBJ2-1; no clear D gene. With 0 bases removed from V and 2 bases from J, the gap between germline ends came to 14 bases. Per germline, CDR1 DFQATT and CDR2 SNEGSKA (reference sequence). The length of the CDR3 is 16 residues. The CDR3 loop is CSARDLYGTPYNEQFF. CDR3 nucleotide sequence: TGCAGTGCTAGAGATCTTTATGGTACCCCCTACAATGAGCAGTTCTTC.

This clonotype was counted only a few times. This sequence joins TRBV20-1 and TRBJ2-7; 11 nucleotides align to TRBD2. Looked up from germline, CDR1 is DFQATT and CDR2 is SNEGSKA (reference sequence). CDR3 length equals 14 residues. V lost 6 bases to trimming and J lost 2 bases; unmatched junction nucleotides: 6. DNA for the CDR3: TGCAGTGCCCGTATAGCGGGGGGGCCCTACGAGCAGTACTTC. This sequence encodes CSARIAGGPYEQYF.

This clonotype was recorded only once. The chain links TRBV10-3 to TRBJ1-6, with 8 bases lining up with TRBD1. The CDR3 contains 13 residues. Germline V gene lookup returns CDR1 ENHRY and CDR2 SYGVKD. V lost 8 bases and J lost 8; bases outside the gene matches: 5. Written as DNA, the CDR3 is TGTGCCATCGGGGGGACAGGCTATTCACCCCTCCACTTT. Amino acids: CAIGGTGYSPLHF.

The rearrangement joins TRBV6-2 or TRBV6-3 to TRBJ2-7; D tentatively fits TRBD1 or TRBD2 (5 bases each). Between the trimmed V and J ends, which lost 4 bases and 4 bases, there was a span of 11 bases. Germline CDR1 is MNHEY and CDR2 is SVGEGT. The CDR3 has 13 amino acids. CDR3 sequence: CASSWGPSYEQYF. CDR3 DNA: TGTGCCAGCAGTTGGGGACCAAGTTACGAGCAGTACTTC.

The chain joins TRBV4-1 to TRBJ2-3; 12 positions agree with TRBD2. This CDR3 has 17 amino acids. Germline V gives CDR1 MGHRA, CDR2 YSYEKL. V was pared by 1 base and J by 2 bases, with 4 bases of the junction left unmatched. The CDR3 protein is CASSQAGLAGYTDTQYF. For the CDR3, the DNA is TGCGCCAGCAGCCAAGCGGGACTAGCGGGTTACACAGATACGCAGTATTTT.

CDR3 sequence reads: CASVGGQGSRATIPNYGYTF. The CDR3 DNA reads TGTGCTAGTGTCGGGGGACAGGGGTCGCGCGCTACGATACCTAACTATGGCTACACCTTC. This sequence joins TRBV12-5 and TRBJ1-2, with 10 bases aligning to TRBD1. Germline V gene data show CDR1 as LGHNT and CDR2 as FRNRAP. The CDR3 consists of 20 residues. The trim removed 7 bases at V and 0 bases at J, leaving 20 bases unmatched.

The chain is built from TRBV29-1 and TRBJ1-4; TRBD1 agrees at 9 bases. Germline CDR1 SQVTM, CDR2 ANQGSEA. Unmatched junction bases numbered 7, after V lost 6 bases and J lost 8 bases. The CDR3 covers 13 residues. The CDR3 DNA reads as TGCAGCGTCTGGACAGGGGAAGGGGAAAAACTGTTTTTT. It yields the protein CSVWTGEGEKLFF.

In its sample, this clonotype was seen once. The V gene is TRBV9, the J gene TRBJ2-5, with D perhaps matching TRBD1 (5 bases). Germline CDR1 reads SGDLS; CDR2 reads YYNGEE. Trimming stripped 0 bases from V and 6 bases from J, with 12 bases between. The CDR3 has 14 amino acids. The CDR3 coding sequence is TGTGCCAGCAGCGTAGACATGGACACGAAGACCCAGTACTTC. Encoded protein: CASSVDMDTKTQYF.

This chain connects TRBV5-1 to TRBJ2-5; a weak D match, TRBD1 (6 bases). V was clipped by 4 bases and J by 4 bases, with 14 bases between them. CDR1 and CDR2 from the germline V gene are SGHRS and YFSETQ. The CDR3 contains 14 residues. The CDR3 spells CASSLSGAGETQYF. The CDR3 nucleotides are TGCGCCAGCAGCCTGTCAGGGGCAGGAGAGACCCAGTACTTC. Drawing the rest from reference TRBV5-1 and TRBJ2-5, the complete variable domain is KAGVTQTPRYLIKTRGQQVTLSCSPISGHRSVSWYQQTPGQGLQFLFEYFSETQRNKGNFPGRFSGRQFSNSRSEMNVSTLELGDSALYLCASSLSGAGETQYFGPGTRLLVL.

The CDR3 nucleotides are TGTGCCAGCAGGGTCCGCAGCGCGAACACCGGGGAGCTGTTTTTT. This translates into CASRVRSANTGELFF. The chain employs TRBV2 and TRBJ2-2; D uncertain. The CDR3 consists of 15 residues. Germline V gene data show CDR1 as SNHLY and CDR2 as FYNNEI. V lost 6 bases, J lost 0 bases, and 11 bases lay in between.

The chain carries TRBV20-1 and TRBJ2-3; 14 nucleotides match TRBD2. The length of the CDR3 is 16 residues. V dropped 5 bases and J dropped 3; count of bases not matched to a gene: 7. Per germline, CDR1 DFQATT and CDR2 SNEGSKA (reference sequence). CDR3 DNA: TGCAGTGCTGTACCGACTAGCGGGGGGGCGACAGATACGCAGTATTTT. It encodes CSAVPTSGGATDTQYF.

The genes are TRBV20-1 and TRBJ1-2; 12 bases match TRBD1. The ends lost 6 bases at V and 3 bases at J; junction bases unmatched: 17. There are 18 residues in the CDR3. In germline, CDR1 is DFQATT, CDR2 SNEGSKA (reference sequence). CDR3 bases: TGCAGTGCGACGGTGCCTGAAGGGACAGGGGGCGCAGACTATGGCTACACCTTC. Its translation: CSATVPEGTGGADYGYTF.

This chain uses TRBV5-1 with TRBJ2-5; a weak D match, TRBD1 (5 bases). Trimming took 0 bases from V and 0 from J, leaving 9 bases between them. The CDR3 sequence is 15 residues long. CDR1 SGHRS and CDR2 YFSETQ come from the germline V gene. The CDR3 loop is CASSLGGPYQETQYF. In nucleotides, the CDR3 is TGCGCCAGCAGCTTGGGGGGCCCGTACCAAGAGACCCAGTACTTC.

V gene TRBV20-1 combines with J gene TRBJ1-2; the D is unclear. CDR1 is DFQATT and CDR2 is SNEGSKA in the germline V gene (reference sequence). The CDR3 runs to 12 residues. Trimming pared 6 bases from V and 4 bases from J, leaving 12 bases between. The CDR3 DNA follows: TGCAGTGCGGACCGGGCCGCCTATGGCTACACCTTC. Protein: CSADRAAYGYTF.